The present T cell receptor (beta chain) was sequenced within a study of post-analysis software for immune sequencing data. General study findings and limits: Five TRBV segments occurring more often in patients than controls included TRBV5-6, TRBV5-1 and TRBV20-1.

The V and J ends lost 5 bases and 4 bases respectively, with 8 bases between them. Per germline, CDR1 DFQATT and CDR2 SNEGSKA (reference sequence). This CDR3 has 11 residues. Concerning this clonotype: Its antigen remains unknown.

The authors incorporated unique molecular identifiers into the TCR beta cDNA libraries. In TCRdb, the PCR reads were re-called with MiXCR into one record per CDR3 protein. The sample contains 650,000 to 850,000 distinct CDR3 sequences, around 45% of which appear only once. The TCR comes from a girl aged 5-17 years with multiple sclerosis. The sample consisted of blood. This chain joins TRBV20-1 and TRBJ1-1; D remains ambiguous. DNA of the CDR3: TGCAGTGCTCCTGACATCACTGAAGCTTTCTTT. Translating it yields CSAPDITEAFF.